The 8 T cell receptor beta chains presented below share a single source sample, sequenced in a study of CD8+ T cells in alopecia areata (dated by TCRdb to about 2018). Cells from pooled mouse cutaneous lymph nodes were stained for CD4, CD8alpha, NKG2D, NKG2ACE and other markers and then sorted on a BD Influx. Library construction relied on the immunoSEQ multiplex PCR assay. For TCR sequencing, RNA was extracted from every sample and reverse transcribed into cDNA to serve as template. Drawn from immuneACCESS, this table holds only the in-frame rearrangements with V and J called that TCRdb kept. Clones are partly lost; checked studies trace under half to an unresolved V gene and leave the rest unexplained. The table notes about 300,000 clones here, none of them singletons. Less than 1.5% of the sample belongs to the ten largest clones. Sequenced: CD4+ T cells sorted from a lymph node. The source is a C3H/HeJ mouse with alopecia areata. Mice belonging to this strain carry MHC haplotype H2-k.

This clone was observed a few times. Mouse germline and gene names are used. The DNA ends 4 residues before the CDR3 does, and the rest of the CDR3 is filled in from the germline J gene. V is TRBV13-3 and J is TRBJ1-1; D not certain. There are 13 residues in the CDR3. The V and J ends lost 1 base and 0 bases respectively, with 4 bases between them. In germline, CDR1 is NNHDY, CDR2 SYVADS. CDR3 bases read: TGTGCCAGCAGTGATTCCTCAAACACA. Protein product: CASSDSSNT. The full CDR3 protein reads CASSDSSNTEVFF.

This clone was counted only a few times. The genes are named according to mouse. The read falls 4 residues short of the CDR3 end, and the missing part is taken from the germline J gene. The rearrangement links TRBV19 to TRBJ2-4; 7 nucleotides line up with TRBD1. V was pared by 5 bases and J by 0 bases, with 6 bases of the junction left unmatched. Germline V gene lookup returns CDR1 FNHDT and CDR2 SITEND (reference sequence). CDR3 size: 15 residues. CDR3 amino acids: CASSTDRESQNTLYF. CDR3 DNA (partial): TGTGCCAGCAGCACCGACAGGGAAAGTCAAAAC.

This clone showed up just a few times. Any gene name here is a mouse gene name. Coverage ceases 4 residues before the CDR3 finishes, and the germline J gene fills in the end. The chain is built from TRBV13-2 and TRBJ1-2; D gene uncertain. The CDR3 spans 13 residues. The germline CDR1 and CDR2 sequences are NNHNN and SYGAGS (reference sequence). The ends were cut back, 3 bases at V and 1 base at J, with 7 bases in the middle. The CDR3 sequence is CASGGQENSDYTF. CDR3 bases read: TGTGCCAGCGGTGGACAAGAAAACTCC.

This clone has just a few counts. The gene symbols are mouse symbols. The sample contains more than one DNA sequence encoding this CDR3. CDR3 amino acids: CAWSLDSDYTF. CDR3 DNA, as far as it was read: TGTGCCTGGAGTCTCGACTCC. V is TRBV31 and J is TRBJ1-2; D gene unclear. The read is 4 residues too short to cover the CDR3 end, so that end is filled in from the germline J gene. Deletions cut 0 bases from V and 3 bases from J, with 2 bases between. The CDR3 length is 11 residues. CDR1 and CDR2 (germline): GKSSPN, SITVG.

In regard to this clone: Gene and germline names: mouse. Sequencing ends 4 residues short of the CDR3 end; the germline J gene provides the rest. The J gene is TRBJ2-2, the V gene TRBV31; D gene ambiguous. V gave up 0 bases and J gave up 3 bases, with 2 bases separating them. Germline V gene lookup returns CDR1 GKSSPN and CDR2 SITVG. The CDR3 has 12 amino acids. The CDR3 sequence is CAWSLDTGQLYF. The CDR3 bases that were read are TGTGCCTGGAGTCTGGACACCGGG.

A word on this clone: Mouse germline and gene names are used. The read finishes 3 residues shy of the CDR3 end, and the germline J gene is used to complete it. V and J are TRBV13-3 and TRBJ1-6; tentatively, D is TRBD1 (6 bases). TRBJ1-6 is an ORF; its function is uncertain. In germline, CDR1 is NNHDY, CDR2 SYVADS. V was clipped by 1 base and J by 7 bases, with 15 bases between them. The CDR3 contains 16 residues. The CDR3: CASSDLLWDKNSPLYF. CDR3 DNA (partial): TGTGCCAGCAGTGATTTGCTCTGGGACAAAAATTCGCCC.

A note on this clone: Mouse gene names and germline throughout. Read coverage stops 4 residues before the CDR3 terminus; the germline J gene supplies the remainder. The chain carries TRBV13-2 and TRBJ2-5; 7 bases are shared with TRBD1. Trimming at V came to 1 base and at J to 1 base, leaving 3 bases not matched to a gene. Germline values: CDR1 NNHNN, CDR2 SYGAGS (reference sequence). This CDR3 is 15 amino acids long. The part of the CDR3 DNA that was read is TGTGCCAGCGGTGATTCCGGGACAGACCAAGAC. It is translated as CASGDSGTDQD. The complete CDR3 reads CASGDSGTDQDTQYF.

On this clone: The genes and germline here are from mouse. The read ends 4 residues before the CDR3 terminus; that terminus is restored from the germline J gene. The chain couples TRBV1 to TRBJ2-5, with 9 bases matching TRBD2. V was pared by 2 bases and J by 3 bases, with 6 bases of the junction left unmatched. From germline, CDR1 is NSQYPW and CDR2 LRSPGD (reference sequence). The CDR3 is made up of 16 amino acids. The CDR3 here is CTCSAILTGGQDTQYF. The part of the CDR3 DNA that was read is TGCACCTGCAGTGCAATCCTGACTGGGGGTCAAGAC.